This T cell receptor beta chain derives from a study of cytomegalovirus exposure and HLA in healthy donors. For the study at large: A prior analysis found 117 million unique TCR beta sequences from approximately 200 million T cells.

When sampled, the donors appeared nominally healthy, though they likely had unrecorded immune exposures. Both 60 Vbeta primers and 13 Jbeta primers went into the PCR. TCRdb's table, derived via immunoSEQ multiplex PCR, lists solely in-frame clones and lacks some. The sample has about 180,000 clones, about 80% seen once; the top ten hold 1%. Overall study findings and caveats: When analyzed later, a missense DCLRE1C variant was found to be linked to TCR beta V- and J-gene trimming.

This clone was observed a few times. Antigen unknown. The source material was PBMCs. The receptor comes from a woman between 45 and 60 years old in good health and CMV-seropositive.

The CDR3 reads CASSLTLAGGGYEQYF. CDR3 DNA: TGCGCCAGCAGCTTGACATTAGCCGGCGGGGGCTACGAGCAGTACTTC. This chain joins TRBV5-1 and TRBJ2-7, with 7 bases that match TRBD2. The CDR3 loop spans 16 amino acids. The germline CDR1 and CDR2 sequences are SGHRS and YFSETQ. J lost 3 bases, V lost 1 base, and 10 bases had no gene match.